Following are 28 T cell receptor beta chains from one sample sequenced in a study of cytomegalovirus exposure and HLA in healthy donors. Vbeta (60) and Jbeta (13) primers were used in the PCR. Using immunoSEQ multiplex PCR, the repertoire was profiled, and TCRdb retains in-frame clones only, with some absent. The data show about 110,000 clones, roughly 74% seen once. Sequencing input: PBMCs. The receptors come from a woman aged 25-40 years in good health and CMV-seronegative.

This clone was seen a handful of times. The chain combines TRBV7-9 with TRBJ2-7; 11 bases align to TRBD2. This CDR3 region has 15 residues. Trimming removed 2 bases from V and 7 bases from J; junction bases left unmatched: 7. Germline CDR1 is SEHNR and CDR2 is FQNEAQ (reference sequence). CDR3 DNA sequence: TGTGCCAGCAGCTTATTACTAGCGGGAGAGGGGGAGCAGTACTTC. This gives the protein CASSLLLAGEGEQYF.

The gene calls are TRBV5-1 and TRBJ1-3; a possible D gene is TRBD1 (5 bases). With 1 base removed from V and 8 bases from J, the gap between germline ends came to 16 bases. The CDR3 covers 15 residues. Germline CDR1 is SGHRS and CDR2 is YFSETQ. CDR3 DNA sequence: TGCGCCAGCAGCTTGTATGACAGTAAACTGGACACCATATATTTT. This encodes CASSLYDSKLDTIYF.

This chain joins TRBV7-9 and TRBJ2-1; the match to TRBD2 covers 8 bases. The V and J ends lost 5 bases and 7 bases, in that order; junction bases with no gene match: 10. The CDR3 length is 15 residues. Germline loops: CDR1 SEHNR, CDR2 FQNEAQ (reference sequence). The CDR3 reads CASSLPLAGDNEQFF. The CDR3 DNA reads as TGTGCCAGCAGCCTCCCTCTAGCGGGCGATAATGAGCAGTTCTTC.

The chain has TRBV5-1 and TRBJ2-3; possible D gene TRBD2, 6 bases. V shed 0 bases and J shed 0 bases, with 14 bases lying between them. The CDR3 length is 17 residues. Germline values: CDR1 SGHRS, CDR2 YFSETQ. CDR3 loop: CASSLATSSPSTDTQYF. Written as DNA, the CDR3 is TGCGCCAGCAGCTTGGCTACTAGCAGCCCTAGCACAGATACGCAGTATTTT.

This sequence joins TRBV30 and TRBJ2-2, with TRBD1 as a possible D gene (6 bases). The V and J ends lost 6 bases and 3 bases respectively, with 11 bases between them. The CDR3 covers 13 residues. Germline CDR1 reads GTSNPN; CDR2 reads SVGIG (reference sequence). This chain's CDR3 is CACRGQYTGELFF. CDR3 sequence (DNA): TGTGCCTGCCGAGGACAGTACACCGGGGAGCTGTTTTTT.

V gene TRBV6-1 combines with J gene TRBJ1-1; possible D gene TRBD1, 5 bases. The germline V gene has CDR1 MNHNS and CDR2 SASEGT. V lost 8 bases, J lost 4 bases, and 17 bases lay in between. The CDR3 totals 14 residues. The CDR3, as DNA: TGTGCCAGCCACCCAAGGGGAGGAGGCACTGAAGCTTTCTTT. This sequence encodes CASHPRGGGTEAFF.

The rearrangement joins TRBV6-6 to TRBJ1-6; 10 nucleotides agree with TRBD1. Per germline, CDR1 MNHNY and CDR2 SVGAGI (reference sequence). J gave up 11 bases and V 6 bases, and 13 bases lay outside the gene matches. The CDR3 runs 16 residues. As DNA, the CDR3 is TGTGCCAGCAGGTCCCCGGGACAGGGGCCACGAACACCCCTCCACTTT. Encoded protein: CASRSPGQGPRTPLHF.

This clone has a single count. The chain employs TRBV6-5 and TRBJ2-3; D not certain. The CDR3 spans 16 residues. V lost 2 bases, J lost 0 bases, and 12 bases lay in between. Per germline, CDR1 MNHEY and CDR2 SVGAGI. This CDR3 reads CASSYHTVPSTDTQYF. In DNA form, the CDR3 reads TGTGCCAGCAGTTACCACACAGTACCTAGCACAGATACGCAGTATTTT.

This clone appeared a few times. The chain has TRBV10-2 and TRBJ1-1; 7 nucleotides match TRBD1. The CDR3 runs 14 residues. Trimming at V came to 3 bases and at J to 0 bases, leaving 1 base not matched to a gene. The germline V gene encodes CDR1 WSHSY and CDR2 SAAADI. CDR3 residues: CASSEQGMNTEAFF. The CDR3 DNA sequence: TGCGCCAGCAGTGAACAGGGGATGAACACTGAAGCTTTCTTT.

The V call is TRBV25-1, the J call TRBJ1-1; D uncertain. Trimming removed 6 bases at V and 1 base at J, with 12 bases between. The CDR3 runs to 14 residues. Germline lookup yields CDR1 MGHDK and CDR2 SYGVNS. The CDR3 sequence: CASSPAGRNTEAFF. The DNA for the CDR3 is TGTGCCAGCAGCCCGGCGGGCAGGAACACTGAAGCTTTCTTT.

This CDR3 reads CASSYSGGLLFF. As DNA, the CDR3 is TGTGCCAGCAGTTACTCCGGGGGGTTACTGTTTTTT. This chain joins TRBV6-6 and TRBJ1-4, with a tentative D call TRBD1 (5 bases). V gave up 0 bases and J gave up 13 bases, with 9 bases separating them. The CDR3 sequence is 12 residues long. CDR1 and CDR2 (germline): MNHNY, SVGAGI (reference sequence).

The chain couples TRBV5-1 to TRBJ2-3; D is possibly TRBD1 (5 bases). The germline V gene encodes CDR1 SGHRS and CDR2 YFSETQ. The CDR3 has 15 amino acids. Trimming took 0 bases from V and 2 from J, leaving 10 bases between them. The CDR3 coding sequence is TGCGCCAGCAGCTTGGACCCGACAGCCACAGATACGCAGTATTTT. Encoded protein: CASSLDPTATDTQYF. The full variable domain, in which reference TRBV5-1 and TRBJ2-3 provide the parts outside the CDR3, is KAGVTQTPRYLIKTRGQQVTLSCSPISGHRSVSWYQQTPGQGLQFLFEYFSETQRNKGNFPGRFSGRQFSNSRSEMNVSTLELGDSALYLCASSLDPTATDTQYFGPGTRLTVL.

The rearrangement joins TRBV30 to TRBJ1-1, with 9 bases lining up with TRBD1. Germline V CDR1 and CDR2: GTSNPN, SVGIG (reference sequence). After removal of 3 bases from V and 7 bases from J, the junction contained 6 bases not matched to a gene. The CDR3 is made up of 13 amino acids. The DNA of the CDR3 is TGTGCCTGGAGCGCCCCGGGACAGGGTGAAGCTTTCTTT. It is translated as CAWSAPGQGEAFF.

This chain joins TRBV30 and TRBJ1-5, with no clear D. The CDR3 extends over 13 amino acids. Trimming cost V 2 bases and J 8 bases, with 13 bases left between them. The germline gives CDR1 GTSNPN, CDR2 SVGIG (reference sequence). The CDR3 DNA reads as TGTGCCTGGAGTCGGCGGGCGTTGGAGCCCCAGCATTTT. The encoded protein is CAWSRRALEPQHF.

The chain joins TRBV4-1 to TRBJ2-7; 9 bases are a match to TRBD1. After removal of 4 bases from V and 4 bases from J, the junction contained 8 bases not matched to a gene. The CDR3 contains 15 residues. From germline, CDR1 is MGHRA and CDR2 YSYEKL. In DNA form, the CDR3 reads TGCGCCAGCAGCCTCAAGACAGGGGGGGAGTACGAGCAGTACTTC. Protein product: CASSLKTGGEYEQYF.

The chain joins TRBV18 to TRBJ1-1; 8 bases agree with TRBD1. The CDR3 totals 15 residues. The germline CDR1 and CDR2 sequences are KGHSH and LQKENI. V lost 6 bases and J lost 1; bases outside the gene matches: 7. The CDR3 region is CASSRGRDGNTEAFF. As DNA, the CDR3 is TGTGCCAGCTCCAGGGGGCGAGACGGGAACACTGAAGCTTTCTTT. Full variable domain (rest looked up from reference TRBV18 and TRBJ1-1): NAGVMQNPRHLVRRRGQEARLRCSPMKGHSHVYWYRQLPEEGLKFMVYLQKENIIDESGMPKERFSAEFPKEGPSILRIQQVVRGDSAAYFCASSRGRDGNTEAFFGQGTRLTVV.

The CDR3 loop is CASSSMTDMNTEAFF. The CDR3 DNA sequence: TGTGCCAGCAGCTCCATGACAGATATGAACACTGAAGCTTTCTTT. The chain carries TRBV7-9 and TRBJ1-1; tentative D call: TRBD1 (5 bases). Deletions cut 4 bases from V and 0 bases from J, with 12 bases between. Germline loops: CDR1 SEHNR, CDR2 FQNEAQ (reference sequence). The length of the CDR3 is 15 residues.

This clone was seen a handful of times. As DNA, the CDR3 is TGTGCCTGGAGTGTCGTGAACACTGAAGCTTTCTTT. It yields the protein CAWSVVNTEAFF. J is TRBJ1-1 and V is TRBV30, with unresolved D. The CDR3 runs to 12 residues. V was shortened by 0 bases and J by 0 bases, with 2 bases between the two germline ends. CDR1 and CDR2 (germline): GTSNPN, SVGIG (reference sequence).

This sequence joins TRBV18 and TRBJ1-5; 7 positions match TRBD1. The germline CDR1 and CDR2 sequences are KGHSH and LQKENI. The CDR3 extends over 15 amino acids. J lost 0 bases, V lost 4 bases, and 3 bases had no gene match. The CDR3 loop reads CASSRDSYSNQPQHF. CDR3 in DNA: TGTGCCAGCTCACGGGACAGCTATAGCAATCAGCCCCAGCATTTT.

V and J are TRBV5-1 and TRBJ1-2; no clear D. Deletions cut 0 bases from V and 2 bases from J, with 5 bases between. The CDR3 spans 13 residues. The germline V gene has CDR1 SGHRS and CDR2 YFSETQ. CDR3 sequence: CASSLAVNYGYTF. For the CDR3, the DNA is TGCGCCAGCAGCTTGGCAGTCAACTATGGCTACACCTTC.

The CDR3: CASSYLTGGPYNEQFF. The CDR3 DNA reads as TGTGCCAGCAGTTACTTGACAGGGGGTCCTTACAATGAGCAGTTCTTC. The chain employs TRBV6-5 and TRBJ2-1; TRBD1 aligns across 9 bases. With V trimmed by 1 base and J by 4 bases, 5 bases remained unmatched. From germline, CDR1 is MNHEY and CDR2 SVGAGI. The CDR3 covers 16 residues.

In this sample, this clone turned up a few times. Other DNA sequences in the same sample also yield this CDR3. The CDR3 region is CASSLGPGLNTEAFF. For the CDR3, the DNA is TGCGCCAGCAGCTTGGGTCCAGGATTGAACACTGAAGCTTTCTTT. V is TRBV5-1 and J is TRBJ1-1; D not resolved. Trimming left V 0 bases short and J 0 bases short, with 9 bases between. Germline CDR1 reads SGHRS; CDR2 reads YFSETQ. The CDR3 consists of 15 residues.

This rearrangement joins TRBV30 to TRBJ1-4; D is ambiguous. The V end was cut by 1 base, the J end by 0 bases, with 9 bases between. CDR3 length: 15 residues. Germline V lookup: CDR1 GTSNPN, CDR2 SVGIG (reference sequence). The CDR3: CAWSGGSTTNEKLFF. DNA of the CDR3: TGTGCCTGGAGTGGAGGGTCAACAACTAATGAAAAACTGTTTTTT.

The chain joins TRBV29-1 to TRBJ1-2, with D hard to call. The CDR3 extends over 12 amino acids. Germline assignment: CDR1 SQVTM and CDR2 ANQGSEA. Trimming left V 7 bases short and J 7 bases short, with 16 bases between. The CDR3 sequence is CSALDGSGGYTF. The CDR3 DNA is TGCAGCGCCTTGGACGGAAGCGGTGGCTACACCTTC.

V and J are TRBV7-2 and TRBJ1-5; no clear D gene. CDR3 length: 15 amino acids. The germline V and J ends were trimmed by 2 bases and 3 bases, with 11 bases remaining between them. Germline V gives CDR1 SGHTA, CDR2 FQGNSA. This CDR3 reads CASSLTLDTNQPQHF. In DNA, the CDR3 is TGTGCCAGCAGCTTAACACTCGACACCAATCAGCCCCAGCATTTT.

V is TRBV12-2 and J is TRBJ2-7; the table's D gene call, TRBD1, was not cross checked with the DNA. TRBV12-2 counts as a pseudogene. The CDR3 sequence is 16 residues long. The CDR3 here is CASRLNPQGPTYEQYF. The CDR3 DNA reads TGTGCAAGTCGCTTAAACCCTCAGGGGCCGACCTACGAGCAGTACTTC.

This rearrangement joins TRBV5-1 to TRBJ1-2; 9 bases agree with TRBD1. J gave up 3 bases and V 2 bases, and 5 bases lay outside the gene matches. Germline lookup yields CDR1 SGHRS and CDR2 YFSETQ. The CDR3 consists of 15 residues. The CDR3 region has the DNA TGCGCCAGCAGCTTAGGGACAGGGAATGACTATGGCTACACCTTC. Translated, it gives CASSLGTGNDYGYTF. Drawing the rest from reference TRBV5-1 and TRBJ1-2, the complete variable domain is KAGVTQTPRYLIKTRGQQVTLSCSPISGHRSVSWYQQTPGQGLQFLFEYFSETQRNKGNFPGRFSGRQFSNSRSEMNVSTLELGDSALYLCASSLGTGNDYGYTFGSGTRLTVV.

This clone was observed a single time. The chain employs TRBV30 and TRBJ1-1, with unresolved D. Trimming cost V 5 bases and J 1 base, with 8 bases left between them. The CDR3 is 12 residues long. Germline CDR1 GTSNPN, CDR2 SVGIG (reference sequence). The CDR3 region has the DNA TGTGCCTGGGATCTCGGGAACACTGAAGCTTTCTTT. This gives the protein CAWDLGNTEAFF.